The 9 T cell receptor beta chains reported below all come from one sample, sequenced in a study of blood T cell repertoires in COVID-19. The table came from immunoSEQ multiplex PCR; TCRdb's copy has only in-frame clones and leaves some out. The sample records hundreds of thousands of clones, 80% to 90% being singletons. Source material: PBMCs or T cells enriched from blood (not recorded which). The receptors shown here come from a woman aged 18-29 years who had recovered from COVID-19.

The chain uses TRBV5-1 and TRBJ2-5, with 10 bases lining up with TRBD2. CDR3 length: 18 amino acids. Germline values: CDR1 SGHRS, CDR2 YFSETQ. V dropped 0 bases and J dropped 3; count of bases not matched to a gene: 11. Here the CDR3 DNA reads TGCGCCAGCAGCTTGGGTTCAGCGGGGGGGCCGATGGAAGAGACCCAGTACTTC. Translated: CASSLGSAGGPMEETQYF.

This chain uses TRBV10-3 with TRBJ1-5; 7 bases match TRBD1. The CDR3 spans 16 residues. V dropped 3 bases and J dropped 0; count of bases not matched to a gene: 5. Germline loops: CDR1 ENHRY, CDR2 SYGVKD. CDR3 sequence (DNA): TGTGCCATCAGTGATAGACAGGGCAATAGCAATCAGCCCCAGCATTTT. Amino acid sequence: CAISDRQGNSNQPQHF.

V usage is TRBV5-1 and J usage is TRBJ2-1; D is unclear. Trimming left V 3 bases short and J 8 bases short, with 24 bases between. This CDR3 contains 17 residues. The germline V gene has CDR1 SGHRS and CDR2 YFSETQ. CDR3 sequence (DNA): TGCGCCAGCAGCTACCGCTCCGCCCTTTCGACTGGAGATGAGCAGTTCTTC. The encoded protein is CASSYRSALSTGDEQFF.

CDR3 amino acids: CASSPRAGTVHNEKLFF. The CDR3 DNA reads TGTGCCAGCAGCCCGAGGGCAGGGACTGTCCATAATGAAAAACTGTTTTTT. The rearrangement uses TRBV9 and TRBJ1-4; D may be TRBD1 (5 bases). Germline V gives CDR1 SGDLS, CDR2 YYNGEE. The CDR3 contains 17 residues. The V and J ends lost 4 bases and 4 bases respectively, with 20 bases between them.

V is TRBV3-1 (or the pseudogene TRBV3-2) and J is TRBJ1-1; D not certain. CDR1 is LGHDT and CDR2 is YNNKEL in the germline V gene (reference sequence). This CDR3 comprises 15 residues. With 1 base removed from V and 1 base from J, the gap between germline ends came to 10 bases. CDR3 protein: CASSQGRRTNTEAFF. CDR3 sequence (DNA): TGTGCCAGCAGCCAAGGTCGCAGAACGAACACTGAAGCTTTCTTT.

The chain joins TRBV3-1 (or the pseudogene TRBV3-2) to TRBJ1-3; 7 bases line up with TRBD1. V lost 3 bases to trimming and J lost 0 bases; unmatched junction nucleotides: 2. This CDR3 is 15 amino acids long. Germline V CDR1 and CDR2: LGHDT, YNNKEL (reference sequence). The CDR3 region is CASSHKGASGNTIYF. The CDR3 nucleotides read TGTGCCAGCAGCCATAAGGGGGCCTCTGGAAACACCATATATTTT.

The V and J genes are TRBV3-1 (or the pseudogene TRBV3-2) and TRBJ1-2, with TRBD1 matching 7 bases. The CDR3 length is 15 residues. The V segment lost 1 base and the J segment 5 bases; nucleotides outside the gene matches: 7. Looked up from germline, CDR1 is LGHDT and CDR2 is YNNKEL (reference sequence). The CDR3 is CASSQVAGTEYGYTF. Written as DNA, the CDR3 is TGTGCCAGCAGCCAAGTTGCCGGGACAGAATATGGCTACACCTTC.

This chain uses TRBV7-9 with TRBJ2-7, with D perhaps matching TRBD1 (5 bases). There are 15 residues in the CDR3. Looked up from germline, CDR1 is SEHNR and CDR2 is FQNEAQ (reference sequence). Trimming shortened V by 1 base and J by 3 bases, and 13 bases separated the two germline ends. This CDR3 reads CASSLGGGWNYEQYF. The CDR3 coding sequence is TGTGCCAGCAGCTTAGGGGGCGGCTGGAACTACGAGCAGTACTTC.

The genes are TRBV2 and TRBJ2-1; 7 positions match TRBD2. Germline trimming cut 4 bases from V and 7 bases from J; bases unmatched to any gene: 10. In germline, CDR1 is SNHLY, CDR2 FYNNEI. CDR3 length equals 15 residues. The CDR3 sequence: CASSVRDYPGNEQFF. DNA of the CDR3: TGTGCCAGCAGTGTTAGGGACTACCCAGGGAATGAGCAGTTCTTC.